This T cell receptor beta chain was observed in a study of control samples from healthy donors and cancer patients. J was trimmed by 3 bases and V by 4 bases; bases with no gene match: 6. From germline, CDR1 is LNHDA and CDR2 SQIVND (reference sequence). This CDR3 contains 15 residues. Assay: immunoSEQ multiplex PCR; the TCRdb copy retains only in-frame clones and omits some. The table has over 150,000 clones, around 96% seen once. The chain combines TRBV19 with TRBJ2-3; 8 bases align to TRBD1. Source material: blood. The receptor's source is a man in his forties or fifties in good health. The CDR3 DNA reads TGTGCCAGTAGTACGACAGGGGTCAGAACAGATACGCAGTATTTT. It is translated as CASSTTGVRTDTQYF. Full variable domain (remainder filled in from reference TRBV19 and TRBJ2-3): DGGITQSPKYLFRKEGQNVTLSCEQNLNHDAMYWYRQDPGQGLRLIYYSQIVNDFQKGDIAEGYSVSREKKESFPLTVTSAQKNPTAFYLCASSTTGVRTDTQYFGPGTRLTVL.